This TCR beta chain was documented in a study of T cells expressing NK-cell markers. For the study at large: With respect to HCMV, most of the eight sequenced donors were seropositive, and one was seronegative.

UMIs were included in TCR beta cDNA generated by 5'RACE template switching. Reprocessing the 5' RACE reads, TCRdb reports a single entry for every CDR3 protein and omits DNA. Recorded for this sample: roughly 180,000 distinct CDR3 sequences. The CDR3 consists of 15 residues. Germline V gives CDR1 MNHEY, CDR2 SVGAGI. Sample: blood T cells: a sorted CD56 or NKG2C T cell subset, CD4+ or CD8+ T cells, or bulk PBMC T cells (not recorded which). This TCR was sampled from a man aged 18-69 years in good health. The J gene is TRBJ1-1, the V gene TRBV6-5. The CDR3 loop is CASSYSRSLNTEAFF.